The rows below give T cell receptor beta chains drawn from one sample of a study of T cell changes during pregnancy in multiple sclerosis. The table came from immunoSEQ multiplex PCR; TCRdb's copy has only in-frame clones and leaves some out. The sample has roughly 48,000 clones; roughly 92% are singletons. The material was CD4+ T cells from peripheral blood mononuclear cells, obtained in the second trimester of pregnancy. All receptors come from a female donor in good health, enrolled as a control in a pregnancy study. Each CDR3 is given with its conserved first and last residue. Fields, in order: V gene, J gene, clone size, D gene, CDR3 protein, CDR3 DNA. D genes are given only for firm matches. Not all rows give a size; the values are once, few, many and, for expanded clones, a class.

>TRBV7-2|TRBJ2-7|once|-
CASSLRGGPTYEQYF
TGTGCCAGCAGCTTAAGGGGGGGGCCAACCTACGAGCAGTACTTC
>TRBV5-1|TRBJ2-7|-|-
CASSPPGVPYEQYF
TGCGCCAGCAGCCCCCCGGGGGTCCCATACGAGCAGTACTTC
>TRBV7-8|TRBJ2-1|-|TRBD2
CASSGLAGVYNEQFF
TGTGCCAGCAGCGGCCTAGCGGGAGTTTACAATGAGCAGTTCTTC
>TRBV25-1|TRBJ2-1|-|-
CASSDRDTGSYNEQFF
TGTGCCAGCAGTGACCGGGACACCGGCTCCTACAATGAGCAGTTCTTC
>TRBV11-3|TRBJ2-3|-|-
CASSFQFSETTDTQYF
TGTGCCAGCAGCTTCCAGTTTAGCGAGACCACAGATACGCAGTATTTT
>TRBV27|TRBJ1-2|-|-
CASSLWGSLNYGYTF
TGTGCCAGCAGTTTGTGGGGCAGTTTAAACTATGGCTACACCTTC
>TRBV5-6|TRBJ2-3|-|TRBD2
CASSFASGSTDTQYF
TGTGCCAGCAGCTTTGCTAGCGGGAGTACAGATACGCAGTATTTT
>TRBV7-3|TRBJ2-5|-|TRBD2
CASSSGTSSWTQYF
TGTGCCAGCAGCTCCGGGACTAGCTCCTGGACCCAGTACTTC
>TRBV10-2|TRBJ1-5|-|TRBD1
CASSPGQGQPQHF
TGCGCCAGCAGTCCGGGACAGGGACAACCCCAGCATTTT
>TRBV4-2|TRBJ2-1|-|TRBD2
CASSLSGTSSDNEQFF
TGTGCCAGCAGCCTCTCCGGGACTAGTTCCGACAATGAGCAGTTCTTC
>TRBV4-2|TRBJ2-5|-|TRBD2
CASSQLTSGGGETQYF
TGTGCCAGCAGCCAACTTACTAGCGGAGGGGGTGAGACCCAGTACTTC
>TRBV4-1|TRBJ1-1|once|-
CASSQEGEGGTEAFF
TGCGCCAGCAGCCAAGAAGGAGAGGGCGGCACTGAAGCTTTCTTT
>TRBV6-1|TRBJ1-2|-|TRBD1
CASSKDRDYGYTF
TGTGCCAGCAGTAAAGACAGGGACTATGGCTACACCTTC
>TRBV2|TRBJ2-6|once|-
CASLSSSGANVLTF
TGTGCCAGCCTTAGTAGCTCTGGGGCCAACGTCCTGACTTTC
>TRBV11-3|TRBJ2-1|-|TRBD1
CASSLGQGESNEQFF
TGTGCCAGCAGCTTAGGACAGGGGGAAAGCAATGAGCAGTTCTTC
>TRBV10-3|TRBJ1-3|-|-
CAITPTVSGNTIYF
TGTGCCATCACCCCGACAGTCTCTGGAAACACCATATATTTT
>TRBV9|TRBJ2-1|-|-
CASSAAGGTSEQFF
TGTGCCAGCAGCGCGGCCGGGGGAACCAGTGAGCAGTTCTTC
>TRBV23-1|TRBJ2-5|-|TRBD1
CASSPGDRDQETQYF
TGCGCCAGCAGCCCTGGGGACAGGGACCAAGAGACCCAGTACTTC
>TRBV7-2|TRBJ1-1|-|-
CASSFLIDRLDEAFF
TGTGCCAGCAGCTTCTTAATTGACAGGCTCGACGAGGCTTTCTTT
>TRBV9|TRBJ2-7|-|-
CASSVATQGGKQYF
TGTGCCAGCAGCGTAGCGACACAGGGGGGGAAGCAGTACTTC
>TRBV9|TRBJ2-7|-|-
CASSVEQFSGEQYF
TGTGCCAGCAGCGTAGAACAGTTTAGTGGCGAGCAGTACTTC
>TRBV6-1|TRBJ2-7|-|-
CASSELGASEQYF
TGTGCCAGCAGTGAACTGGGGGCGAGCGAGCAGTACTTC
>TRBV19|TRBJ2-7|-|TRBD1
CASSNQDRGEQYF
TGTGCCAGTAGTAATCAGGACAGGGGCGAGCAGTACTTC
>TRBV5-1|TRBJ1-1|-|-
CASSLEGGMAFF
TGCGCCAGCAGCTTGGAGGGGGGGATGGCTTTCTTT
>TRBV7-2|TRBJ1-1|-|-
CASSPGVSRGTEAFF
TGTGCCAGCAGCCCAGGGGTTTCACGGGGCACTGAAGCTTTCTTT
>TRBV6-1|TRBJ1-5|-|TRBD1
CASSADRAVDQPQHF
TGTGCCAGCAGCGCGGACAGGGCGGTCGATCAGCCCCAGCATTTT
>TRBV29-1|TRBJ2-3|-|-
CSVTTGGTSTDTQYF
TGCAGCGTCACTACCGGGGGAACTAGCACAGATACGCAGTATTTT
>TRBV18|TRBJ1-4|-|-
CASSPPGAGTEKLFF
TGTGCCAGCTCACCACCGGGGGCAGGGACTGAAAAACTGTTTTTT
>TRBV19|TRBJ2-7|-|TRBD1
CASSDRAYEQYF
TGTGCCAGTAGTGACAGGGCCTACGAGCAGTACTTC
>TRBV25-1|TRBJ2-5|-|TRBD1
CASSSDRGQETQYF
TGTGCCAGCAGCTCTGACAGGGGACAAGAGACCCAGTACTTC
>TRBV6-1|TRBJ2-7|-|TRBD1
CASSTRDRARGEQYF
TGTGCCAGCAGTACCCGGGACAGGGCCCGAGGAGAGCAGTACTTC
>TRBV28|TRBJ2-1|-|TRBD2
CASFSSGAGGDEQFF
TGTGCCAGCTTCTCATCAGGGGCGGGAGGGGATGAGCAGTTCTTC
>TRBV27|TRBJ2-2|-|TRBD2
CASSFLAGPRELFF
TGTGCCAGCAGTTTCCTAGCGGGGCCACGGGAGCTGTTTTTT
>TRBV7-9|TRBJ1-2|few|TRBD1
CASSLARQGFYGYTF
TGTGCCAGCAGCTTAGCCCGACAGGGGTTCTATGGCTACACCTTC
>TRBV5-1|TRBJ2-6|-|-
CASGLGGAGANVLTF
TGCGCCAGCGGGCTAGGAGGTGCTGGGGCCAACGTCCTGACTTTC
>TRBV5-4|TRBJ2-5|-|TRBD1
CASSPDPGQAGETQYF
TGTGCCAGCAGCCCTGACCCAGGACAGGCGGGAGAGACCCAGTACTTC
>TRBV7-9|TRBJ1-2|-|-
CAPEEGSGGYTF
TGTGCCCCAGAGGAGGGTTCGGGCGGCTACACCTTC
>TRBV27|TRBJ2-5|-|TRBD2
CASSTAGEVSETQYF
TGTGCCAGCAGTACGGCGGGAGAGGTATCAGAGACCCAGTACTTC
>TRBV9|TRBJ2-7|-|-
CASSARRGAGVHEQYF
TGTGCCAGCAGCGCCCGCAGGGGGGCAGGGGTCCACGAGCAGTACTTC
>TRBV11-2|TRBJ2-3|-|-
CASSLISGGSTDTQYF
TGTGCCAGCAGCTTAATCTCTGGCGGGAGCACAGATACGCAGTATTTT
>TRBV30|TRBJ1-1|-|-
CAWKRAQLENTEAFF
TGTGCCTGGAAGCGGGCCCAACTTGAGAACACTGAAGCTTTCTTT
>TRBV19|TRBJ2-1|-|-
CASSIRGSYNEQFF
TGTGCCAGTAGTATACGGGGCTCCTACAATGAGCAGTTCTTC
>TRBV19|TRBJ1-1|-|-
CASSPKGQVTEAFF
TGTGCCAGTAGTCCGAAGGGGCAGGTCACTGAAGCTTTCTTT